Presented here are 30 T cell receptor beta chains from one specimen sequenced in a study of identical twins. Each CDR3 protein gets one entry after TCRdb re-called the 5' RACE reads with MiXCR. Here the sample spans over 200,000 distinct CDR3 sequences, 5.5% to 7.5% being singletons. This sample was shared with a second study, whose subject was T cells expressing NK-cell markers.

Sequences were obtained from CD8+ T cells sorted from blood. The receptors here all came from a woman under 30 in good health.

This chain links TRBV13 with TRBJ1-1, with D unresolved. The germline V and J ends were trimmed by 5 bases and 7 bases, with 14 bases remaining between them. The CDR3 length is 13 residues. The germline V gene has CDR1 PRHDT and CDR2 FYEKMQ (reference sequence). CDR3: CASSVAGGNEAFF. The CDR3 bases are TGTGCCAGCAGCGTTGCAGGAGGGAATGAAGCTTTCTTT.

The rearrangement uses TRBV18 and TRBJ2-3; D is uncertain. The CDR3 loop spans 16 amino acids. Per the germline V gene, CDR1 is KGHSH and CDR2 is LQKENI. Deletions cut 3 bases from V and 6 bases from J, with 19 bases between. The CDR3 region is CASSPSRQSTEDTQYF. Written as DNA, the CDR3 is TGTGCCAGCTCACCTTCCCGGCAGTCCACAGAGGATACGCAGTATTTT.

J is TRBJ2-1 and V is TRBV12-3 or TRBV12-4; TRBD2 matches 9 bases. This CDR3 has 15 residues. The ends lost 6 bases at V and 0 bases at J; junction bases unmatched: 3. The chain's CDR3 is CASSGGGDSYNEQFF. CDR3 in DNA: TGTGCCAGCAGCGGCGGGGGGGACTCCTACAATGAGCAGTTCTTC.

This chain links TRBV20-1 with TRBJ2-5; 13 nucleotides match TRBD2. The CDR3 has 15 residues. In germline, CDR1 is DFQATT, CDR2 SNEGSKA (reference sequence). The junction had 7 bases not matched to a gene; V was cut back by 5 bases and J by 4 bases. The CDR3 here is CSADPGTSGAETQYF. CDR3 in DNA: TGCAGTGCTGACCCCGGGACTAGCGGGGCAGAGACCCAGTACTTC.

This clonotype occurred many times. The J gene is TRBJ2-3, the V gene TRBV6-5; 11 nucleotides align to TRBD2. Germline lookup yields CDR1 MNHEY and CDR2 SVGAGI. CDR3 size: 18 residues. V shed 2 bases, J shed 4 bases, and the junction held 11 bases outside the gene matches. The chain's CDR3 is CASSYLVGSGRVSDTQYF. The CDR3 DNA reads TGTGCCAGCAGTTACCTGGTCGGTAGCGGGAGGGTTTCAGATACGCAGTATTTT.

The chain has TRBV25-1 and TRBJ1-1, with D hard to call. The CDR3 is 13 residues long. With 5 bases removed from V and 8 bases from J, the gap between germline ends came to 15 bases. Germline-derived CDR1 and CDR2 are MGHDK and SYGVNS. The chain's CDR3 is CASSFSLSGEAFF. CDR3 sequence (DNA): TGTGCCAGCAGTTTTTCACTATCTGGCGAAGCTTTCTTT.

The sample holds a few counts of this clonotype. CDR3 coding DNA: TGTGCCAGCAGTTTTTCCCAGGGCGTCAATCAGCCCCAGCATTTT. As protein: CASSFSQGVNQPQHF. The V call is TRBV12-3 or TRBV12-4, the J call TRBJ1-5; tentatively, D is TRBD1 (5 bases). This CDR3 contains 15 residues. V lost 3 bases to trimming and J lost 3 bases, with 12 bases between them.

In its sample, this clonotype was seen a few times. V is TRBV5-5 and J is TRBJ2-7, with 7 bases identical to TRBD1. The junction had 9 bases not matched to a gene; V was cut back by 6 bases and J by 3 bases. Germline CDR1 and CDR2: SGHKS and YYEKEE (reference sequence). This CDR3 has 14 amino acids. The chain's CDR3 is CASIGDSQYYEQYF. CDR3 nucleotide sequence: TGTGCCAGCATAGGGGACAGCCAATACTACGAGCAGTACTTC.

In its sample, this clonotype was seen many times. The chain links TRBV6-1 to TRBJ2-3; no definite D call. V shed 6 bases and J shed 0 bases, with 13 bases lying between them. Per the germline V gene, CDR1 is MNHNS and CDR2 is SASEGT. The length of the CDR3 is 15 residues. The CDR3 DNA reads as TGTGCCAGCAGCTTGGGTGTCTCTAGCACAGATACGCAGTATTTT. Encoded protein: CASSLGVSSTDTQYF.

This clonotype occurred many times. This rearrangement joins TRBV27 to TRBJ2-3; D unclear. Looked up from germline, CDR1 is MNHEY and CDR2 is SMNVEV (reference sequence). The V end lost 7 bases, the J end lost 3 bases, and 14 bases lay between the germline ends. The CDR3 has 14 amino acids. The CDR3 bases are TGTGCCAGCAAGCTTGTTCTGAGGACAGATACGCAGTATTTT. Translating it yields CASKLVLRTDTQYF.

Written as DNA, the CDR3 is TGTGCCAGCAGCCCCCAGGGGGCCCTAGAGACCCAGTACTTC. As protein: CASSPQGALETQYF. The V call is TRBV7-3, the J call TRBJ2-5; TRBD1 matches at 8 bases. The germline gives CDR1 SGHTA, CDR2 FQGTGA. V gave up 5 bases and J gave up 4 bases; unmatched junction bases: 6. The CDR3 spans 14 residues.

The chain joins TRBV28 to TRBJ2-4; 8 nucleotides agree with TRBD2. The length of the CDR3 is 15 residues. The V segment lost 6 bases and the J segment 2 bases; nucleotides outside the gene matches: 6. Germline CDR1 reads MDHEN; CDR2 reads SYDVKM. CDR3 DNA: TGTGCCAGCAGCCGGGGGGGGGCAACCAAAAACATTCAGTACTTC. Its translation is CASSRGGATKNIQYF.

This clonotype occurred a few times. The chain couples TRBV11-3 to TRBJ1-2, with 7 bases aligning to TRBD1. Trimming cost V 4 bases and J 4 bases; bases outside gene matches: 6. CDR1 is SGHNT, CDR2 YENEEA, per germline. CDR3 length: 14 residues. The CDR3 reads CASSWGQSIYGYTF. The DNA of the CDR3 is TGTGCCAGCAGCTGGGGACAGTCTATCTATGGCTACACCTTC.

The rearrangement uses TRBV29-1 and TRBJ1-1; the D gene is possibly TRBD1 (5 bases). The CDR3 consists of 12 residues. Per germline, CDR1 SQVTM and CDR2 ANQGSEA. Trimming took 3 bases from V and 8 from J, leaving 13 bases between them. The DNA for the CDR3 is TGCAGCGTTGACCACGACGGGACGGAAGCTTTCTTT. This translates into CSVDHDGTEAFF.

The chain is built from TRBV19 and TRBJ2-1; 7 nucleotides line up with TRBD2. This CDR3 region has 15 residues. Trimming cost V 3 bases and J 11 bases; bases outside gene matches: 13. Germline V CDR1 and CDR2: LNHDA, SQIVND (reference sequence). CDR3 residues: CASSIGLVGENQQFF. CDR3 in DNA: TGTGCCAGTAGTATCGGACTAGTGGGAGAGAATCAGCAGTTCTTC. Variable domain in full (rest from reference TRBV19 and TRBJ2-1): DGGITQSPKYLFRKEGQNVTLSCEQNLNHDAMYWYRQDPGQGLRLIYYSQIVNDFQKGDIAEGYSVSREKKESFPLTVTSAQKNPTAFYLCASSIGLVGENQQFFGPGTRLTVL.

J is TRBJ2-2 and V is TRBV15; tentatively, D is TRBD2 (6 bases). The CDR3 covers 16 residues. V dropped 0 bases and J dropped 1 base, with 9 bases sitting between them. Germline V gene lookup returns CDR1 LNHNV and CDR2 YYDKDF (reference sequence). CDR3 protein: CATSRDRGGNTGELFF. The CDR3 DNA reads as TGTGCCACCAGCAGAGATCGGGGAGGGAACACCGGGGAGCTGTTTTTT.

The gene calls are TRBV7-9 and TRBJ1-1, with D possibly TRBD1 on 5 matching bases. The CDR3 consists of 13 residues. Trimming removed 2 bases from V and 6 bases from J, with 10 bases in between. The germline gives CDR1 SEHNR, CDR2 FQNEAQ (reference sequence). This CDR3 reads CASSLIRGAEAFF. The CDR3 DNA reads TGTGCCAGCAGCTTAATACGGGGCGCTGAAGCTTTCTTT.

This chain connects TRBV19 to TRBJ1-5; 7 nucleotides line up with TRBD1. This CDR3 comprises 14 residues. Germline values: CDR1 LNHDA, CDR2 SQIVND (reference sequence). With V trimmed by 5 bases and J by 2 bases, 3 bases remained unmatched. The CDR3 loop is CASSFTGGNQPQHF. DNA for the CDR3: TGTGCCAGTAGTTTCACAGGGGGCAATCAGCCCCAGCATTTT. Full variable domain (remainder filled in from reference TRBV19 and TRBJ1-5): DGGITQSPKYLFRKEGQNVTLSCEQNLNHDAMYWYRQDPGQGLRLIYYSQIVNDFQKGDIAEGYSVSREKKESFPLTVTSAQKNPTAFYLCASSFTGGNQPQHFGDGTRLSIL.

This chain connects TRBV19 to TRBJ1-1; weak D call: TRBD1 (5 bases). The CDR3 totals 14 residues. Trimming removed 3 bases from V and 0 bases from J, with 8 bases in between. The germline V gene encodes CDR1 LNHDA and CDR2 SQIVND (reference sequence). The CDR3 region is CASSIGHLNTEAFF. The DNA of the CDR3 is TGTGCCAGTAGTATTGGACACCTGAACACTGAAGCTTTCTTT.

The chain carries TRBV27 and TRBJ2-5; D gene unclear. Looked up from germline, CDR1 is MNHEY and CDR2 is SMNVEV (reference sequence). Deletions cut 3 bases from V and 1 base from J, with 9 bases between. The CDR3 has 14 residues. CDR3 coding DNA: TGTGCCAGCAGTTTGGCATGGGGCCAAGAGACCCAGTACTTC. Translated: CASSLAWGQETQYF.

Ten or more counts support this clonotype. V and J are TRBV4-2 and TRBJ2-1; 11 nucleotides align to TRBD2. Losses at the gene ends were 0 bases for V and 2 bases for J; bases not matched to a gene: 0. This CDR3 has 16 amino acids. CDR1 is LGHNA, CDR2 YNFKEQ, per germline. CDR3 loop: CASSQDSGGAYNEQFF. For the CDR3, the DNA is TGTGCCAGCAGCCAAGATAGCGGGGGGGCCTACAATGAGCAGTTCTTC.

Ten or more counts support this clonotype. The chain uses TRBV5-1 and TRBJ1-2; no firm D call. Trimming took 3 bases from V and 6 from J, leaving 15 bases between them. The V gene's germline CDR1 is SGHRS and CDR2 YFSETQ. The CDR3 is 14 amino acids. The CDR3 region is CASSWPGDADGYTF. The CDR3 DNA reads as TGCGCCAGCAGCTGGCCCGGCGACGCTGATGGCTACACCTTC.

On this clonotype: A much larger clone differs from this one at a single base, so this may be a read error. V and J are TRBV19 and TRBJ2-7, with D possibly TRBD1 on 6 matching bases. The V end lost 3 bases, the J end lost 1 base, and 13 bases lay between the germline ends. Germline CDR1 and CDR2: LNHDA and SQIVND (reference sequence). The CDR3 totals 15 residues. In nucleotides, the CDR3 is TGTGCCAGTAGTATTGGGGACACCCAGTCCTACGAGCAGTACTTC. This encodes CASSIGDTQSYEQYF.

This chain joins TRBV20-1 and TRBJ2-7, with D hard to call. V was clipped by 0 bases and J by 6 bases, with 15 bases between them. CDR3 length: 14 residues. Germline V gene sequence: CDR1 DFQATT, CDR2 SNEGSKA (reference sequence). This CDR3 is CSARDTTTNLEQYF. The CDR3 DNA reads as TGCAGTGCTAGAGACACTACAACCAACCTCGAGCAGTACTTC.

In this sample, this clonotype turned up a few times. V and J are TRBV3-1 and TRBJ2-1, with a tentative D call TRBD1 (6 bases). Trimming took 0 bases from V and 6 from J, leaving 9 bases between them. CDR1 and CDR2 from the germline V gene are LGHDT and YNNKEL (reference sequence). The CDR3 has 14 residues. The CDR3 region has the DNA TGTGCCAGCAGCCAAGATACCAGGGGCAATGAGCAGTTCTTC. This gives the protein CASSQDTRGNEQFF.

CDR3 sequence reads: CAIQPEPYGYTF. In DNA, the CDR3 is TGTGCCATCCAGCCCGAACCTTATGGCTACACCTTC. The J gene is TRBJ1-2, the V gene TRBV28; D remains ambiguous. Trimming cost V 10 bases and J 5 bases, with 14 bases left between them. There are 12 residues in the CDR3. Per the germline V gene, CDR1 is MDHEN and CDR2 is SYDVKM.

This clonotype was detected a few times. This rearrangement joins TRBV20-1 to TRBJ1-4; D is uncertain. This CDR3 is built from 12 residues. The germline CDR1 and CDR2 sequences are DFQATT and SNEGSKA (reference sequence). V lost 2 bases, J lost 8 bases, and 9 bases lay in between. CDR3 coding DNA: TGCAGTGCTAGATCTATAGGGGAAAAACTGTTTTTT. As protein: CSARSIGEKLFF.

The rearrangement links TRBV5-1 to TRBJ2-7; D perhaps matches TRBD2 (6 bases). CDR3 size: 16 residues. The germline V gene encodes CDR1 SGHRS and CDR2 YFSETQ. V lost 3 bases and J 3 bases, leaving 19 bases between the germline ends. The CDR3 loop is CASSWRGPSVYYEQYF. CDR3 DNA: TGCGCCAGCAGCTGGCGGGGCCCATCGGTCTACTACGAGCAGTACTTC.

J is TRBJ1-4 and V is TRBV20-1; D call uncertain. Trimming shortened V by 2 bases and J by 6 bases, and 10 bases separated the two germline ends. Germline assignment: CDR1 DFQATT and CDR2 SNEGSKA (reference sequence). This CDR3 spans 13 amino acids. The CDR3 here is CSARSPWDEKLFF. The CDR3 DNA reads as TGCAGTGCTAGATCCCCCTGGGATGAAAAACTGTTTTTT.

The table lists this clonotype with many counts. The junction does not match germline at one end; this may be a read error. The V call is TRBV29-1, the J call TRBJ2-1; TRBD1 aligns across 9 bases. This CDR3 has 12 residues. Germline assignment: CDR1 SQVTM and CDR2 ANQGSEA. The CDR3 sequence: CSLEGTGHEQFF. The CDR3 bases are TGCAGCCTTGAGGGGACAGGGCATGAGCAGTTCTTC.